This entry describes one T cell receptor (beta chain). This sample was included in a study of technical replicates of blood from four donors. Germline CDR1 and CDR2: LNHDA and SQIVND (reference sequence). Deletions cut 5 bases from V and 4 bases from J, with 14 bases between. The CDR3 spans 14 residues. Profiling relied on immunoSEQ multiplex PCR, and the TCRdb table lists in-frame clones only, not all of them. Of about 70,000 clones detected, 86% appear once; the ten largest clones hold roughly 5%. The origin of this receptor is a human donor in good health. Some clones in this sample may be carry-over from other donors' samples. The sample comprised PBMCs. V is TRBV19 and J is TRBJ1-2; the D gene is possibly TRBD1 (6 bases). The CDR3 sequence is CASSSGTPIYGYTF. CDR3 DNA: TGTGCCAGTAGTTCCGGGACACCCATCTATGGCTACACCTTC.